This paragraph reports one T cell receptor (beta chain). Its antigen is currently not known. No much larger clone exists at a distance of one base, and base qualities are not known. The data originate from a study of radiotherapy plus CTLA-4 blockade in lung cancer (dated by TCRdb to 2016 to 2019). Context from the whole study: Objective responses were observed in 15% to 20% of enrolled patients, and disease control was achieved in 25% to 40%. What the research found in general, with its limitations: TCR clones derived from tumors expanded in peripheral blood after treatment with radiotherapy and ipilimumab. The strongest predictors of response, as reported, were early dynamic changes in blood T cell clones along with a rise in serum interferon-beta after radiation.

Libraries came from the immunoSEQ multiplex PCR assay. Drawn from immuneACCESS, this table holds only the in-frame rearrangements with V and J called that TCRdb kept. Clones are partly lost; checked studies trace under half to an unresolved V gene and leave the rest unexplained. This sample is represented by 70,000 to 90,000 clones; more than 75% of them were singletons. More than 7% of the sample goes to the ten largest clones. The study evaluated CTLA-4 blockade (ipilimumab) given together with focal radiation therapy in patients who had chemo-refractory metastatic non-small-cell lung cancer. The receptor was derived from a human donor with non-small cell lung cancer who had a complete response to radiotherapy plus ipilimumab. The input for sequencing was peripheral blood, taken from a patient treated with radiotherapy plus ipilimumab.

The CDR3 protein: CASSSAPGQNTEAFF. Read as DNA, the sequence is TGTGCCAGCAGCAGCGCCCCGGGACAGAACACTGAAGCTTTCTTT. The chain employs TRBV7-2 and TRBJ1-1; TRBD1 is perhaps the D gene, given 6 matching bases. CDR1 and CDR2, per the germline V gene, are SGHTA and FQGNSA. There are 15 amino acids in the CDR3, from cysteine to phenylalanine inclusive. Just the 45-base CDR3 DNA is kept, in frame starting at base 1. V loses 5 bases, J loses 1 base, and the germline ends lie 14 bases apart.